These 23 T cell receptor beta chains came from one sample sequenced in a study of human T cells and chemical hapten exposure. MiXCR, applied by TCRdb to the RACE reads, yields one record per CDR3 protein. Here the sample spans 60,000 to 70,000 distinct CDR3 sequences, roughly 9.8% being singletons. Sample time point: pre-sensitization, week 0. Treatment here: therapeutic diphenylcyclopropenone sensitization with weekly scalp DPC. The source material was whole blood, sampled in connection with sensitization to the hapten diphenylcyclopropenone (DPC). Source of these receptors: a woman aged 50 to 65 with alopecia areata. Some clones in this sample may be carry-over from other donors' samples.

The table lists this clonotype with many counts. This rearrangement joins TRBV30 to TRBJ2-7, with D possibly TRBD1 on 5 matching bases. V was trimmed by 3 bases and J by 3 bases, leaving 18 bases between them. The CDR3 totals 15 residues. In germline, CDR1 is GTSNPN, CDR2 SVGIG (reference sequence). CDR3 nucleotides: TGTGCCTGGAGGGCAGGGAAGCCCATCTTCTACGAGCAGTACTTC. Amino acid sequence: CAWRAGKPIFYEQYF.

In its sample, this clonotype was seen many times. The DNA for the CDR3 is TGTGCCTGGAGTTTGTGGAACAATGAGCAGTTCTTC. It specifies CAWSLWNNEQFF. V is TRBV30 and J is TRBJ2-1; D remains unclear. This CDR3 is built from 12 residues. The germline gives CDR1 GTSNPN, CDR2 SVGIG (reference sequence). V dropped 2 bases and J dropped 5 bases, with 7 bases sitting between them. The whole variable domain, filled in from reference TRBV30 and TRBJ2-1, reads SQTIHQWPATLVQPVGSPLSLECTVEGTSNPNLYWYRQAAGRGLQLLFYSVGIGQISSEVPQNLSASRPQDRQFILSSKKLLLSDSGFYLCAWSLWNNEQFFGPGTRLTVL.

This rearrangement joins TRBV28 to TRBJ1-4, with D perhaps TRBD1 (5 bases). Germline values: CDR1 MDHEN, CDR2 SYDVKM. The CDR3 has 14 amino acids. Trimming took off 6 bases at V and 11 bases at J, with 19 bases between the two ends. The CDR3: CASRGGGISGKLFF. CDR3 DNA: TGTGCCAGCAGAGGCGGGGGAATTTCGGGGAAACTGTTTTTT.

This clonotype was observed many times. The J gene is TRBJ2-7, the V gene TRBV6-2 or TRBV6-3; D may be TRBD1 (6 bases). From germline, CDR1 is MNHEY and CDR2 SVGEGT. The V and J ends lost 0 bases and 1 base respectively, with 13 bases between them. The CDR3 is 16 residues long. CDR3 protein: CASSYSWQDRSYEQYF. The CDR3 coding sequence is TGTGCCAGCAGTTACTCTTGGCAGGACAGATCCTACGAGCAGTACTTC.

The V call is TRBV12-3 or TRBV12-4, the J call TRBJ2-3; D may be TRBD2 (6 bases). This CDR3 contains 16 residues. V lost 2 bases and J lost 0, with 12 bases in between. The CDR3 loop reads CASSLMAGTSTDTQYF. The CDR3 nucleotides are TGTGCCAGCAGTTTAATGGCGGGGACTAGCACAGATACGCAGTATTTT.

This clonotype showed up many times. V and J are TRBV29-1 and TRBJ2-1; 9 nucleotides line up with TRBD2. CDR1 SQVTM and CDR2 ANQGSEA come from the germline V gene. V was pared by 5 bases and J by 9 bases, with 5 bases of the junction left unmatched. The CDR3 runs to 12 residues. In nucleotides, the CDR3 is TGCAGCGTTACCGGGACTAGCCGTGAGCAGTTCTTC. Residues: CSVTGTSREQFF.

This clonotype was counted only a few times. The rearrangement joins TRBV28 to TRBJ2-1, with D perhaps TRBD1 (5 bases). This CDR3 is built from 13 residues. V gave up 6 bases and J gave up 4 bases, with 10 bases separating them. Germline assignment: CDR1 MDHEN and CDR2 SYDVKM. The CDR3 protein is CASRAGIYNEQFF. CDR3 coding DNA: TGTGCCAGCAGGGCAGGGATTTACAATGAGCAGTTCTTC.

This clonotype has a count of ten or more. The V and J genes are TRBV4-3 and TRBJ1-5; D not resolved. CDR3 length equals 15 residues. CDR1 LGHNA and CDR2 YSLEER come from the germline V gene. V was pared by 0 bases and J by 6 bases, with 12 bases between. This chain's CDR3 is CASSQDLPASQPQHF. The CDR3 bases are TGCGCCAGCAGCCAAGATCTGCCAGCAAGTCAGCCCCAGCATTTT.

This clonotype was seen at least ten times. The chain employs TRBV6-2 or TRBV6-3 and TRBJ2-7, with a weak D call TRBD2 (6 bases). The CDR3 is made up of 16 amino acids. Trimming left V 7 bases short and J 2 bases short, with 21 bases between. In germline, CDR1 is MNHEY, CDR2 SVGEGT. The CDR3 bases are TGTGCCAGCACCCGGGACCGTAGCGGTGCCACCTACGAGCAGTACTTC. Translating it yields CASTRDRSGATYEQYF.

This clonotype was seen a handful of times. The rearrangement links TRBV7-8 to TRBJ2-5, with 9 bases identical to TRBD1. V shed 4 bases, J shed 5 bases, and the junction held 2 bases outside the gene matches. The CDR3 has 13 residues. The germline V gene has CDR1 SGHVS and CDR2 FQNEAQ. The CDR3 reads CASSWTGEETQYF. The CDR3, as DNA: TGTGCCAGCAGCTGGACAGGGGAGGAGACCCAGTACTTC.

V gene TRBV5-5 combines with J gene TRBJ1-1; D not resolved. Trimming removed 1 base from V and 0 bases from J, with 7 bases in between. This CDR3 comprises 14 residues. Germline V gene data show CDR1 as SGHKS and CDR2 as YYEKEE (reference sequence). CDR3 sequence: CASSLRLMNTEAFF. The CDR3 DNA sequence: TGTGCCAGCAGCTTGAGACTGATGAACACTGAAGCTTTCTTT.

This clonotype was found many times. This chain joins TRBV6-1 and TRBJ2-3, with no clear D. This CDR3 is built from 15 residues. Germline CDR1 is MNHNS and CDR2 is SASEGT. Trimming shortened V by 5 bases and J by 1 base, and 13 bases separated the two germline ends. Here the CDR3 DNA reads TGTGCCAGCAGTCCCCAAGGGTTACGCACAGATACGCAGTATTTT. As protein: CASSPQGLRTDTQYF.

This rearrangement joins TRBV5-1 to TRBJ2-4; the D call may be TRBD1 or TRBD2 (5 bases each). The V end was cut by 0 bases, the J end by 4 bases, with 11 bases between. The CDR3 length is 15 residues. CDR1 and CDR2 from the germline V gene are SGHRS and YFSETQ. CDR3 sequence (DNA): TGCGCCAGCAGCTTGGCCGGCAGGGAGAAAAACATTCAGTACTTC. This codes for CASSLAGREKNIQYF.

The rearrangement joins TRBV7-2 to TRBJ2-7; 12 bases are shared with TRBD2. CDR3 length: 18 residues. Germline V gene lookup returns CDR1 SGHTA and CDR2 FQGNSA. After removal of 4 bases from V and 3 bases from J, the junction contained 13 bases not matched to a gene. CDR3 protein: CASSSTSGLAGAGYEQYF. The CDR3 DNA follows: TGTGCCAGCAGCTCCACCTCGGGACTAGCGGGCGCCGGCTACGAGCAGTACTTC.

This clonotype was seen only a few times. The rearrangement links TRBV11-2 to TRBJ1-2, with no clear D. The V end lost 3 bases, the J end lost 4 bases, and 15 bases lay between the germline ends. This CDR3 comprises 15 residues. CDR1 is SGHAT and CDR2 is FQNNGV in the germline V gene. CDR3 DNA sequence: TGTGCCAGCAGCTTCCGGCCGGTAGACGTCTATGGCTACACCTTC. Its translation: CASSFRPVDVYGYTF.

This clonotype was observed at least ten times. The chain is built from TRBV10-3 and TRBJ1-5; perhaps TRBD1 as D (5 bases). The V end lost 2 bases, the J end lost 0 bases, and 5 bases lay between the germline ends. CDR3 length: 14 residues. Germline lookup yields CDR1 ENHRY and CDR2 SYGVKD. The CDR3 DNA follows: TGTGCCATCAGTGAGGGGGCTAGCAATCAGCCCCAGCATTTT. This sequence encodes CAISEGASNQPQHF.

This clonotype has a handful of counts. This sequence joins TRBV5-8 and TRBJ2-6, with D uncertain. CDR3 length equals 20 residues. The germline V gene encodes CDR1 SGHTS and CDR2 YDEGEE. V lost 1 base to trimming and J lost 0 bases, with 20 bases between them. The CDR3 region has the DNA TGTGCCAGCAGCTTGACCGGATTGGGTAGTCCCAGCTCTGGGGCCAACGTCCTGACTTTC. Its translation: CASSLTGLGSPSSGANVLTF.

This clonotype was detected ten times or more. The V call is TRBV30, the J call TRBJ2-3, with 10 positions matching TRBD1. Germline CDR1 and CDR2: GTSNPN and SVGIG (reference sequence). V shed 3 bases and J 1 base; nucleotides not matched to a gene: 4. The CDR3 has 15 residues. The CDR3 region has the DNA TGTGCCTGGAGGGGACAGGGGTTAGGCACAGATACGCAGTATTTT. This gives the protein CAWRGQGLGTDTQYF.

This clonotype appeared many times. The chain carries TRBV28 and TRBJ2-7, with 12 bases that match TRBD2. The trim removed 5 bases at V and 9 bases at J, leaving 14 bases unmatched. This CDR3 has 16 residues. The germline CDR1 and CDR2 sequences are MDHEN and SYDVKM. CDR3 bases: TGTGCCAGCAGTCCAGTCCCGGGACTAGCGGGCGTTTCGCAGTACTTC. It encodes CASSPVPGLAGVSQYF.

The chain has TRBV28 and TRBJ2-5; D gene uncertain. The germline V gene has CDR1 MDHEN and CDR2 SYDVKM. Trimming removed 5 bases from V and 6 bases from J, with 19 bases in between. The CDR3 totals 15 residues. CDR3 region: CASSTPYTGGKTQYF. The DNA of the CDR3 is TGTGCCAGCAGTACGCCCTACACGGGCGGAAAGACCCAGTACTTC.

Of note for this clonotype: A clone one base away is much larger, so this may be a read error. The chain's CDR3 is CASNKDRAPDTRYF. The CDR3 region has the DNA TGTGCCAGCAATAAAGACAGGGCACCGGATACGCGGTATTTT. This sequence joins TRBV6-1 and TRBJ2-3; TRBD1 matches at 7 bases. Germline-derived CDR1 and CDR2 are MNHNS and SASEGT. The CDR3 has 14 amino acids.

The chain links TRBV12-3 or TRBV12-4 to TRBJ1-2; no reliable D call. The CDR3 contains 13 residues. The V end was cut by 5 bases, the J end by 0 bases, with 7 bases between. CDR3 amino acids: CASSRKSNYGYTF. The CDR3 DNA follows: TGTGCCAGCAGTAGGAAGTCTAACTATGGCTACACCTTC.

This clonotype was counted only a few times. The chain combines TRBV7-2 with TRBJ2-7, with a weak D call TRBD1 (7 bases). V was trimmed by 1 base and J by 1 base, leaving 11 bases between them. The CDR3 is 15 amino acids. Germline-derived CDR1 and CDR2 are SGHTA and FQGNSA. DNA of the CDR3: TGTGCCAGCAGCTTAGTGGCGGGACAGTCCTACGAGCAGTACTTC. Its protein is CASSLVAGQSYEQYF. The variable domain in full, with the rest retrieved from reference TRBV7-2 and TRBJ2-7, is GAGVSQSPSNKVTEKGKDVELRCDPISGHTALYWYRQSLGQGLEFLIYFQGNSAPDKSGLPSDRFSAERTGGSVSTLTIQRTQQEDSAVYLCASSLVAGQSYEQYFGPGTRLTVT.